This T cell receptor (beta chain) is drawn from a study of blood T cell repertoires in COVID-19. Overall study: COVID-19 samples from acute and convalescent phases originated in the United States, Italy and Spain. PBMCs, B-cell-depleted T cells, or T cells provided the cDNA or gDNA that made up the material.

Authors' processing steps: Estimation of nucleated cell counts relied on the amplification of reference gene primers. Profiled with immunoSEQ multiplex PCR; TCRdb holds only in-frame clones, not every one. V, J and clone size are those of that table, while D and trimming were read from the DNA. The sample holds over 150,000 clones, 75% to 95% seen once. The receptor was isolated from a man aged 50-60 years with acute or convalescent COVID-19. The sequencing input was peripheral blood.

The CDR3 DNA reads TGTGCCAGCAGTTTGGTAATACTGGATTCACCCCTCCACTTT. This translates into CASSLVILDSPLHF. The chain combines TRBV28 with TRBJ1-6; the D is unclear. Germline V gene lookup returns CDR1 MDHEN and CDR2 SYDVKM. The CDR3 contains 14 residues. V shed 3 bases and J shed 8 bases, with 11 bases lying between them. Together with reference TRBV28 and TRBJ1-6, the CDR3 gives the full variable domain: DVKVTQSSRYLVKRTGEKVFLECVQDMDHENMFWYRQDPGLGLRLIYFSYDVKMKEKGDIPEGYSVSREKKERFSLILESASTNQTSMYLCASSLVILDSPLHFGNGTRLTVT.